The clone carrying this T cell receptor (beta chain) was found a few times. The antigen is undetermined. These data are taken from a study of cytomegalovirus exposure and HLA in healthy donors. Study-level findings and limits: CMV antigen specificity of a few CMV-associated chains was confirmed in vitro.

This CDR3 contains 14 residues. Trimming pared 0 bases from V and 5 bases from J, leaving 9 bases between. CDR1 is SGHRS, CDR2 YFSETQ, per germline. The primer mix had 60 Vbeta and 13 Jbeta primers. The protocol was immunoSEQ multiplex PCR, while the TCRdb copy is restricted to in-frame clones and leaves out a portion. The sample consists of approximately 150,000 clones, around 78% of them appearing once. Sequencing was carried out using PBMCs. This clonotype was sampled from a woman in her forties in good health and CMV-seropositive. This sequence joins TRBV5-1 and TRBJ2-1; D is possibly TRBD2 (5 bases). CDR3 loop: CASSLGLADNEQFF. The CDR3 DNA sequence: TGCGCCAGCAGCTTGGGGCTAGCAGACAATGAGCAGTTCTTC.